The 13 T cell receptor beta chains presented below share a single source sample, sequenced in a study of CD8 T cells in ankylosing spondylitis. General study points: Seven to nine highly homologous variants formed a TCR beta motif that appeared characteristic of ankylosing spondylitis blood.

TCRdb re-derived calls from the 5' RACE reads in MiXCR, one entry per CDR3 protein. The table lists approximately 540,000 distinct CDR3 sequences, roughly 13% of them singletons. Their specific antigens are unknown. The specimen was blood, either unsorted or a sorted T cell fraction (not recorded which). All receptors derive from a male donor with ankylosing spondylitis.

This chain joins TRBV29-1 and TRBJ2-5, with D possibly being TRBD1 (6 bases). The CDR3 has 10 amino acids. Germline-derived CDR1 and CDR2 are SQVTM and ANQGSEA. Trimming removed 7 bases at V and 3 bases at J, with 6 bases between. In nucleotides, the CDR3 is TGCAGCGCAGGGGAAGAGACCCAGTACTTC. It is translated as CSAGEETQYF.

A few counts support this clonotype. The V call is TRBV12-3 or TRBV12-4, the J call TRBJ2-1, with 10 nucleotides matching TRBD1. With V trimmed by 5 bases and J by 6 bases, 7 bases remained unmatched. This CDR3 contains 15 residues. CDR3 region: CASSLGTGVINEQFF. As DNA, the CDR3 is TGTGCCAGCAGTCTCGGGACAGGGGTCATCAATGAGCAGTTCTTC.

This clonotype was recorded a few times. The V gene is TRBV25-1, the J gene TRBJ2-7; D may be TRBD1 (5 bases). Trimming shortened V by 5 bases and J by 0 bases, and 20 bases separated the two germline ends. Germline V CDR1 and CDR2: MGHDK, SYGVNS. This CDR3 region has 17 residues. CDR3 bases: TGTGCCAGCAGTTCGCGACAGCCCAGCCCCATCTCCTACGAGCAGTACGTC. This encodes CASSSRQPSPISYEQYV.

This clonotype was counted a few times. This chain joins TRBV19 and TRBJ1-4, with 8 bases aligning to TRBD1. The CDR3 runs 16 residues. With V trimmed by 5 bases and J by 6 bases, 11 bases remained unmatched. The germline V gene has CDR1 LNHDA and CDR2 SQIVND (reference sequence). Here the CDR3 reads CASSPRGTGGYEKLFF. The CDR3 DNA is TGTGCCAGTAGTCCCCGTGGTACAGGGGGATATGAAAAACTGTTTTTT.

This clonotype was detected a few times. The chain recombines TRBV15 with TRBJ1-2; no definite D call. Per germline, CDR1 LNHNV and CDR2 YYDKDF (reference sequence). This CDR3 has 13 residues. The germline V and J ends were trimmed by 3 bases and 1 base, with 6 bases remaining between them. The DNA for the CDR3 is TGTGCCACCAGCAGTGGCTATAACTATGGCTACACCTTC. Its translation is CATSSGYNYGYTF.

This chain uses TRBV7-2 with TRBJ1-5; no definite D call. The CDR3 is made up of 13 amino acids. The V gene lost 2 bases and the J gene lost 7 bases, with 9 bases spanning the gap. CDR1 and CDR2 (germline): SGHTA, FQGNSA. CDR3 region: CASSLNAGQPQHF. For the CDR3, the DNA is TGTGCCAGCAGCTTAAACGCCGGCCAGCCCCAGCATTTT. The complete variable domain, with remaining parts taken from reference TRBV7-2 and TRBJ1-5, reads GAGVSQSPSNKVTEKGKDVELRCDPISGHTALYWYRQSLGQGLEFLIYFQGNSAPDKSGLPSDRFSAERTGGSVSTLTIQRTQQEDSAVYLCASSLNAGQPQHFGDGTRLSIL.

A single count supports this clonotype. V is TRBV2 and J is TRBJ2-7; 14 nucleotides match TRBD2. The V gene end was trimmed by 6 bases and the J gene end by 2 bases; junction bases not matched to a gene: 6. Germline-derived CDR1 and CDR2 are SNHLY and FYNNEI. The CDR3 is made up of 16 amino acids. The CDR3 region is CASRRTSGRRAYEQYF. The CDR3 DNA sequence: TGTGCCAGCAGACGGACTAGCGGGAGGCGAGCCTACGAGCAGTACTTC.

This clonotype was detected only a few times. This chain links TRBV6-5 with TRBJ2-4; 8 bases align to TRBD1. Looked up from germline, CDR1 is MNHEY and CDR2 is SVGAGI. V was pared by 4 bases and J by 1 base, with 12 bases of the junction left unmatched. The CDR3 has 18 amino acids. The CDR3 region is CASSLGTGVMGAKNIQYF. CDR3 sequence (DNA): TGTGCCAGCAGTTTGGGGACAGGTGTAATGGGGGCCAAAAACATTCAGTACTTC.

The chain uses TRBV12-3 or TRBV12-4 and TRBJ2-4; D gene unclear. Trimming took off 3 bases at V and 10 bases at J, with 10 bases between the two ends. CDR3 length equals 12 residues. The CDR3 sequence is CASSFAGRIQYF. CDR3 coding DNA: TGTGCCAGCAGTTTTGCCGGAAGAATTCAGTACTTC.

This clonotype was seen ten or more times. The chain employs TRBV12-3 or TRBV12-4 and TRBJ2-1, with D perhaps being TRBD1 or TRBD2 (5 bases each). Trimming stripped 5 bases from V and 0 bases from J, with 11 bases between. This CDR3 spans 15 amino acids. CDR3 protein: CASSSGTVSYNEQFF. CDR3 coding DNA: TGTGCCAGCAGTAGTGGGACGGTCTCCTACAATGAGCAGTTCTTC.

Many counts were recorded for this clonotype. The chain couples TRBV10-3 to TRBJ1-5; possible D gene TRBD1, 6 bases. The length of the CDR3 is 15 residues. The germline V gene encodes CDR1 ENHRY and CDR2 SYGVKD. V was shortened by 5 bases and J by 0 bases, with 11 bases between the two germline ends. Here the CDR3 DNA reads TGTGCCATCAGTTCTGGACAGAATAGCAATCAGCCCCAGCATTTT. It specifies CAISSGQNSNQPQHF.

This clonotype was observed at least ten times. The V gene is TRBV7-9, the J gene TRBJ2-1, with D possibly called TRBD1 or TRBD2 (5 bases each). The V gene lost 7 bases and the J gene lost 4 bases, with 11 bases spanning the gap. This CDR3 contains 13 residues. Germline CDR1 and CDR2: SEHNR and FQNEAQ (reference sequence). In nucleotides, the CDR3 is TGTGCCAGCACACGGGACGGATACAATGAGCAGTTCTTC. Protein: CASTRDGYNEQFF.

This CDR3 reads CASSFGGTDYGYTF. For the CDR3, the DNA is TGTGCCAGCAGTTTTGGGGGGACAGACTATGGCTACACCTTC. This sequence joins TRBV12-3 or TRBV12-4 and TRBJ1-2, with 7 bases matching TRBD1. V dropped 3 bases and J dropped 3; count of bases not matched to a gene: 4. The CDR3 loop spans 14 amino acids.